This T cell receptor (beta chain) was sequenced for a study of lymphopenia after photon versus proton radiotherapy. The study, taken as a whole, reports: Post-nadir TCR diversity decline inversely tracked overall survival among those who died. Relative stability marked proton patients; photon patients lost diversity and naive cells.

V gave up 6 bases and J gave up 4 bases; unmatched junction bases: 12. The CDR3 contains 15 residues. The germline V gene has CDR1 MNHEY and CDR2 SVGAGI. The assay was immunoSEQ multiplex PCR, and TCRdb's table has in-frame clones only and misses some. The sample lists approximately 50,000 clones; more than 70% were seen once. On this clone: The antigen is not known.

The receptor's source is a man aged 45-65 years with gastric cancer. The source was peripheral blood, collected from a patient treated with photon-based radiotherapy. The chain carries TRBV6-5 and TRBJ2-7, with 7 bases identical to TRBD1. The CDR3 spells CASSSLDRAVYEQYF. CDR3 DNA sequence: TGTGCCAGCAGCTCCCTAGACAGGGCGGTGTACGAGCAGTACTTC.